The 16 T cell receptor beta chains given below trace back to one sample, sequenced in a study of CD8 T cells in ankylosing spondylitis. TCRdb called the 5' RACE reads again in MiXCR, with one record for every CDR3 protein. The data show around 130,000 distinct CDR3 sequences, 9.3% seen once. The specimen sequenced was blood, either unsorted or a sorted T cell fraction (not recorded which). Receptor source: a male donor with ankylosing spondylitis or in good health (not recorded which).

This chain joins TRBV18 and TRBJ2-1; 7 positions match TRBD1. CDR1 is KGHSH, CDR2 LQKENI, per germline. The V segment lost 6 bases and the J segment 7 bases; nucleotides outside the gene matches: 15. This CDR3 region has 16 residues. The CDR3 nucleotides read TGTGCCAGCTCTGGCCTCGGGACAGTGGTTCGGAATGAGCAGTTCTTC. Translating gives CASSGLGTVVRNEQFF. Using reference TRBV18 and TRBJ2-1 for the parts outside the CDR3, the full variable domain is NAGVMQNPRHLVRRRGQEARLRCSPMKGHSHVYWYRQLPEEGLKFMVYLQKENIIDESGMPKERFSAEFPKEGPSILRIQQVVRGDSAAYFCASSGLGTVVRNEQFFGPGTRLTVL.

This chain connects TRBV7-2 to TRBJ2-5; D gene unclear. The CDR3 is made up of 15 amino acids. Trimming stripped 5 bases from V and 5 bases from J, with 18 bases between. The germline V gene encodes CDR1 SGHTA and CDR2 FQGNSA. Here the CDR3 DNA reads TGTGCCAGCAGCCTAAGGGCCCTCGCCCAGGAGACCCAGTACTTC. It translates to CASSLRALAQETQYF. The whole variable domain, filled in from reference TRBV7-2 and TRBJ2-5, reads GAGVSQSPSNKVTEKGKDVELRCDPISGHTALYWYRQSLGQGLEFLIYFQGNSAPDKSGLPSDRFSAERTGGSVSTLTIQRTQQEDSAVYLCASSLRALAQETQYFGPGTRLLVL.

This clonotype has ten or more counts. The J gene is TRBJ2-5, the V gene TRBV4-1; D unresolved. CDR3 length: 15 amino acids. V was cut by 0 bases and J by 1 base, with 9 bases left in between. Germline assignment: CDR1 MGHRA and CDR2 YSYEKL. The CDR3, as DNA: TGCGCCAGCAGCCAAGAGGGGTCGTCCCAAGAGACCCAGTACTTC. This translates into CASSQEGSSQETQYF.

This CDR3 reads CASSRQGAGYNEQFF. The CDR3 DNA is TGTGCCAGCAGTCGACAGGGGGCCGGGTACAATGAGCAGTTCTTC. The chain joins TRBV27 to TRBJ2-1, with TRBD1 identical over 10 bases. This CDR3 is 15 amino acids long. Germline loops: CDR1 MNHEY, CDR2 SMNVEV (reference sequence). V lost 5 bases, J lost 4 bases, and 5 bases stayed unmatched.

This clonotype was observed at least ten times. This sequence joins TRBV5-1 and TRBJ2-7; a weak D match, TRBD1 (6 bases). There are 15 residues in the CDR3. Germline CDR1 and CDR2: SGHRS and YFSETQ. V was pared by 4 bases and J by 5 bases, with 19 bases between. The CDR3 DNA is TGCGCCAGCAGCCTCCAGTTGCCGGCAGGGGACGAGCAGTACTTC. Translated: CASSLQLPAGDEQYF.

This clonotype was seen at least ten times. The V gene is TRBV6-5, the J gene TRBJ2-5; maybe TRBD2 (5 bases). Trimming shortened V by 0 bases and J by 7 bases, and 15 bases separated the two germline ends. Germline CDR1 and CDR2: MNHEY and SVGAGI. The CDR3 sequence is 15 residues long. The CDR3 region is CASSYSMTSLGTQYF. CDR3 nucleotides: TGTGCCAGCAGTTACTCGATGACTTCACTAGGGACCCAGTACTTC.

The chain recombines TRBV27 with TRBJ2-3; D unresolved. The CDR3 has 13 residues. The germline V and J ends were trimmed by 6 bases and 4 bases, with 11 bases remaining between them. CDR1 is MNHEY, CDR2 SMNVEV, per germline (reference sequence). The CDR3 sequence is CASSPKGPDTQYF. The CDR3 DNA is TGTGCCAGCAGCCCGAAAGGCCCAGATACGCAGTATTTT.

This clonotype occurred many times. This chain joins TRBV9 and TRBJ1-1; 9 bases line up with TRBD1. Germline V gene data show CDR1 as SGDLS and CDR2 as YYNGEE. The ends lost 3 bases at V and 1 base at J; junction bases unmatched: 4. The CDR3 covers 15 residues. This CDR3 reads CASSGQGGANTEAFF. The CDR3 nucleotides are TGTGCCAGCAGCGGACAGGGGGGCGCGAACACTGAAGCTTTCTTT.

A few counts support this clonotype. CDR3: CSARDPPGLAGILAYEQYF. As DNA, the CDR3 is TGCAGTGCTAGAGATCCACCGGGACTAGCGGGAATATTAGCCTACGAGCAGTACTTC. The gene calls are TRBV20-1 and TRBJ2-7; 13 bases fit TRBD2. Germline CDR1 reads DFQATT; CDR2 reads SNEGSKA (reference sequence). This CDR3 has 19 amino acids. V shed 0 bases, J shed 2 bases, and the junction held 13 bases outside the gene matches.

The rearrangement joins TRBV7-8 to TRBJ2-1; 14 bases are shared with TRBD2. The germline CDR1 and CDR2 sequences are SGHVS and FQNEAQ. The CDR3 is made up of 15 amino acids. V gave up 5 bases and J gave up 9 bases; unmatched junction bases: 6. The CDR3 sequence: CASSLGTSGSGEQFF. CDR3 bases: TGTGCCAGCAGCCTCGGGACTAGCGGGAGTGGTGAGCAGTTCTTC. Together with reference TRBV7-8 and TRBJ2-1, the CDR3 gives the full variable domain: GAGVSQSPRYKVAKRGQDVALRCDPISGHVSLFWYQQALGQGPEFLTYFQNEAQLDKSGLPSDRFFAERPEGSVSTLKIQRTQQEDSAVYLCASSLGTSGSGEQFFGPGTRLTVL.

The genes are TRBV20-1 and TRBJ2-3; no definite D call. The V gene lost 0 bases and the J gene lost 7 bases, with 8 bases spanning the gap. Germline loops: CDR1 DFQATT, CDR2 SNEGSKA (reference sequence). The CDR3 is made up of 12 amino acids. CDR3 residues: CSARDLPNTQYF. DNA of the CDR3: TGCAGTGCTAGAGATCTCCCCAATACGCAGTATTTT.

The chain joins TRBV11-2 to TRBJ1-5, with D maybe TRBD1 (5 bases). Looked up from germline, CDR1 is SGHAT and CDR2 is FQNNGV. V was shortened by 5 bases and J by 2 bases, with 25 bases between the two germline ends. The CDR3 is made up of 19 amino acids. The CDR3: CASSPFLGPPVFGNQPQHF. The DNA of the CDR3 is TGTGCCAGCAGCCCGTTTCTGGGACCCCCGGTGTTTGGCAATCAGCCCCAGCATTTT.

The table lists this clonotype with a few counts. The chain couples TRBV19 to TRBJ2-1, with 9 bases aligning to TRBD2. Unmatched junction bases numbered 12, after V lost 6 bases and J lost 9 bases. The CDR3 is 15 amino acids. The germline V gene has CDR1 LNHDA and CDR2 SQIVND (reference sequence). The CDR3 loop is CASRGFLAGDSEQFF. In DNA form, the CDR3 reads TGTGCCAGTAGGGGGTTTTTAGCGGGAGACAGTGAGCAGTTCTTC.

The chain carries TRBV7-2 and TRBJ2-1, with TRBD2 identical over 12 bases. Germline CDR1 SGHTA, CDR2 FQGNSA. The ends lost 6 bases at V and 11 bases at J; junction bases unmatched: 14. This CDR3 spans 16 amino acids. CDR3 in DNA: TGTGCCAGCAGGAATCGGCTAGCGGGAGGGATTGATAAGCAGTTCTTC. This gives the protein CASRNRLAGGIDKQFF.

This clonotype was observed at least ten times. V and J are TRBV7-2 and TRBJ2-7; 7 nucleotides line up with TRBD2. Germline V gene data show CDR1 as SGHTA and CDR2 as FQGNSA. J gave up 4 bases and V 2 bases, and 8 bases lay outside the gene matches. The CDR3 contains 15 residues. In nucleotides, the CDR3 is TGTGCCAGCAGCTTAAAGGCTAGCGGACCTTACGAGCAGTACTTC. Protein sequence: CASSLKASGPYEQYF.

In its sample, this clonotype was seen many times. The rearrangement joins TRBV5-5 to TRBJ2-7; 10 nucleotides agree with TRBD2. The CDR3 has 16 amino acids. J was trimmed by 2 bases and V by 4 bases; bases with no gene match: 9. From germline, CDR1 is SGHKS and CDR2 YYEKEE (reference sequence). CDR3 sequence: CASSPPWTSGTYEQYF. The CDR3 DNA follows: TGTGCCAGCAGCCCCCCTTGGACTAGCGGTACCTACGAGCAGTACTTC.